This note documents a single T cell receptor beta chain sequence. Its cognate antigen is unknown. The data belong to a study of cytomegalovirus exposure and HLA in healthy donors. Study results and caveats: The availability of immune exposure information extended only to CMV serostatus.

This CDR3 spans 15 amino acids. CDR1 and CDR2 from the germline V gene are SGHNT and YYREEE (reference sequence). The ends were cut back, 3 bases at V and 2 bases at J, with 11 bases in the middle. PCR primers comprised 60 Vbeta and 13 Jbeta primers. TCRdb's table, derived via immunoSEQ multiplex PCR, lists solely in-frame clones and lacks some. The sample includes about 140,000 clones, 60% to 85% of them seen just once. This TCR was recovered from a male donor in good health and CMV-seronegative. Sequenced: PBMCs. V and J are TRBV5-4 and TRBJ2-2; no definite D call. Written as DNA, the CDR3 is TGTGCCAGCAGCTCGTCGGTTTCAAACACCGGGGAGCTGTTTTTT. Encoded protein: CASSSSVSNTGELFF.